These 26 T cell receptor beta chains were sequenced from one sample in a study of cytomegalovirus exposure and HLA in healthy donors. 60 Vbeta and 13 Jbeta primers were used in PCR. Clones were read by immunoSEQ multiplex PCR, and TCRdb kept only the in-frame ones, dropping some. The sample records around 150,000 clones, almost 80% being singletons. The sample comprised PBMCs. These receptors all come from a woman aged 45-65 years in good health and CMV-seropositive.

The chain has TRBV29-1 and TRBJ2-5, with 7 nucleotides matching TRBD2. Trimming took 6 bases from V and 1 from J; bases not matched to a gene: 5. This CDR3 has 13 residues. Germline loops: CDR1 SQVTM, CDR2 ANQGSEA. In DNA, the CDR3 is TGCAGCGTCGTAGCGGGTATCCAAGAGACCCAGTACTTC. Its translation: CSVVAGIQETQYF.

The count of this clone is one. CDR3 residues: CASSEARGRDEQFF. The CDR3 nucleotides are TGTGCCAGCAGTGAAGCCAGGGGGCGCGATGAGCAGTTCTTC. The chain recombines TRBV2 with TRBJ2-1, with 8 positions matching TRBD1. The CDR3 has 14 amino acids. Germline loops: CDR1 SNHLY, CDR2 FYNNEI. V lost 0 bases, J lost 8 bases, and 3 bases stayed unmatched.

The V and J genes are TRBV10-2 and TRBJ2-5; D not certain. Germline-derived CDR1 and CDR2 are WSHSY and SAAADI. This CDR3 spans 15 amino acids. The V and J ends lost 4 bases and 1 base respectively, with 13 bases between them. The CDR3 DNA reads TGCGCCAGCAGTGTCAATATCCAGGCCCAAGAGACCCAGTACTTC. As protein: CASSVNIQAQETQYF.

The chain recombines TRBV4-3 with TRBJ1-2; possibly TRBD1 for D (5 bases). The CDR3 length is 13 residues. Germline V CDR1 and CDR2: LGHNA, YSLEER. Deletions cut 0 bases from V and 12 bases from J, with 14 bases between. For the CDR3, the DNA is TGCGCCAGCAGCCAAGAGAGGAGGGGCGCTAACACCTTC. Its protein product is CASSQERRGANTF.

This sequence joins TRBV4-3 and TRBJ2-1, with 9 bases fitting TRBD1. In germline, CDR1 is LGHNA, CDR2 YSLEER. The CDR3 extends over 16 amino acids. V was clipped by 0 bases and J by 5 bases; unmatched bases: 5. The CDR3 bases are TGCGCCAGCAGCCAAGATGAGGGACAGGGACACAATGAGCAGTTCTTC. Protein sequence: CASSQDEGQGHNEQFF.

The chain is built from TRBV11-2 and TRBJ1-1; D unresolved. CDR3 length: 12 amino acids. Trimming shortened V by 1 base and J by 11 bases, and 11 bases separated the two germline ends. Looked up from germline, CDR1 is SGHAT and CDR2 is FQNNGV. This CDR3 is CASSLGGILAFF. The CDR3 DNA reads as TGTGCCAGCAGCTTAGGAGGGATCCTGGCTTTCTTT.

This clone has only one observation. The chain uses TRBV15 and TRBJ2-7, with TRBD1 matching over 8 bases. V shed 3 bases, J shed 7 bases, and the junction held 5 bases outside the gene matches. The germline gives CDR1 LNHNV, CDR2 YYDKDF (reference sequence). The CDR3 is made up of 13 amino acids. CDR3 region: CATSSRNRGEQYF. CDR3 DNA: TGTGCCACCAGCAGCAGAAACAGGGGGGAGCAGTACTTC. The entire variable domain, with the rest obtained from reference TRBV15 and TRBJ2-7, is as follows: DAMVIQNPRYQVTQFGKPVTLSCSQTLNHNVMYWYQQKSSQAPKLLFHYYDKDFNNEADTPDNFQSRRPNTSFCFLDIRSPGLGDTAMYLCATSSRNRGEQYFGPGTRLTVT.

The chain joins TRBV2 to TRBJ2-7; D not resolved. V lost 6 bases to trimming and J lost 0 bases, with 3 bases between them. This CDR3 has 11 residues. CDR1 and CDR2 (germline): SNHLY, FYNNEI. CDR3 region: CASSYSYEQYF. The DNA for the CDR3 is TGTGCCAGCAGCTACTCCTACGAGCAGTACTTC.

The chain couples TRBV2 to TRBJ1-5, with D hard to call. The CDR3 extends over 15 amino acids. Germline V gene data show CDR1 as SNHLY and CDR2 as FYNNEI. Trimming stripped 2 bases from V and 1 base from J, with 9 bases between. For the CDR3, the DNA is TGTGCCAGCAGTGAACAAGGGAGGAGCAATCAGCCCCAGCATTTT. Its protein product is CASSEQGRSNQPQHF.

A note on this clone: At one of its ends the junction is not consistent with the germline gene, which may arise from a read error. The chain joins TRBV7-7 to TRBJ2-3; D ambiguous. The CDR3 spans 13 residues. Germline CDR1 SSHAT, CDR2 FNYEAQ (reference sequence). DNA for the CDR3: TGTGCTAGCAGCTTAGTCTACGCAGATACGCAGTATTTT. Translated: CASSLVYADTQYF.

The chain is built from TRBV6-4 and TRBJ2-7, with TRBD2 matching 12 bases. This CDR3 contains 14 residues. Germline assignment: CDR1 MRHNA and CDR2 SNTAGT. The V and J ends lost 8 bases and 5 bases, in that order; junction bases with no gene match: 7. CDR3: CASGWTSGTHEQYF. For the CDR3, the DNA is TGTGCCAGCGGATGGACTAGCGGGACCCACGAGCAGTACTTC.

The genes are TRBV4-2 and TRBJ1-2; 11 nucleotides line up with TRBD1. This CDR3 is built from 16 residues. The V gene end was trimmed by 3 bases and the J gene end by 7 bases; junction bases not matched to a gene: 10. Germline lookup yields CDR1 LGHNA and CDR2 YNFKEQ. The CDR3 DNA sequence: TGTGCCAGCAGCCAGGCGGGACAGGGGGACCCAGGTGGCTACACCTTC. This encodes CASSQAGQGDPGGYTF.

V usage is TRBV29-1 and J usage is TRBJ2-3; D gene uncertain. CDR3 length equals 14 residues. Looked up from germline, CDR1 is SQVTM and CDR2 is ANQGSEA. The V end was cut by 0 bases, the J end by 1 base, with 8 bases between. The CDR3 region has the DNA TGCAGCGTTGAAGAGGCTACAGGCACAGATACGCAGTATTTT. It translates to CSVEEATGTDTQYF.

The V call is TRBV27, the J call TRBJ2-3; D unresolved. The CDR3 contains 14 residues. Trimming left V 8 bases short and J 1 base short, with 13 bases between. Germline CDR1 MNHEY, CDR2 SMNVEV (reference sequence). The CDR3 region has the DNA TGTGCCAGCCGCTCGACTGGTCGCACAGATACGCAGTATTTT. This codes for CASRSTGRTDTQYF.

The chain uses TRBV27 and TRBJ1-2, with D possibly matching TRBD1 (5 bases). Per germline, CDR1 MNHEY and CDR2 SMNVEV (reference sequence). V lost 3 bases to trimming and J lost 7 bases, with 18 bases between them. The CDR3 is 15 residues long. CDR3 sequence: CASSLAGPGRGGYTF. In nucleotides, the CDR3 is TGTGCCAGCAGTTTGGCTGGACCTGGGAGGGGTGGCTACACCTTC.

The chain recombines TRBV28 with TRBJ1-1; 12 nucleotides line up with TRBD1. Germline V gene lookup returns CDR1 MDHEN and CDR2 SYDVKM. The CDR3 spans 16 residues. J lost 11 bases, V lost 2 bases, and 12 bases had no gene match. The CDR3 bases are TGTGCCAGCAGTTTAGGCGGGACAGGGGGCGCGGTGGGTGCTTTCTTT. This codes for CASSLGGTGGAVGAFF.

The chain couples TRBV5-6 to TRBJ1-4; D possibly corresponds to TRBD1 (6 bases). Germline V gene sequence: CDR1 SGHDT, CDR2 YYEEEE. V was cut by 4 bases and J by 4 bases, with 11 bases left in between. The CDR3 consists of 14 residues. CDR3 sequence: CASSPDRDNEKLFF. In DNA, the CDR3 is TGTGCCAGCAGCCCGGACAGAGATAATGAAAAACTGTTTTTT. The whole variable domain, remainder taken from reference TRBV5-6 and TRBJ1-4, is DAGVTQSPTHLIKTRGQQVTLRCSPKSGHDTVSWYQQALGQGPQFIFQYYEEEERQRGNFPDRFSGHQFPNYSSELNVNALLLGDSALYLCASSPDRDNEKLFFGSGTQLSVL.

CDR3 region: CASSLRASQGDTQYF. The CDR3 DNA is TGTGCCAGCAGCTTACGCGCTAGCCAAGGAGATACGCAGTATTTT. The rearrangement joins TRBV7-2 to TRBJ2-3; weak D call: TRBD2 (5 bases). V was shortened by 2 bases and J by 5 bases, with 14 bases between the two germline ends. Germline V gene data show CDR1 as SGHTA and CDR2 as FQGNSA. CDR3 length: 15 residues.

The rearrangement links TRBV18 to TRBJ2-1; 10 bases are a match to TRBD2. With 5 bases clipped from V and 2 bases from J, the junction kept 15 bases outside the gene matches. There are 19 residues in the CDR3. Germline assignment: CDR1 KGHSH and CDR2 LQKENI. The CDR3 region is CASSTTTRLAGDTYNEQFF. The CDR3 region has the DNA TGTGCCAGCTCAACCACCACTAGACTAGCGGGTGATACCTACAATGAGCAGTTCTTC.

The CDR3 is CSVVTGWETQYF. Here the CDR3 DNA reads TGCAGCGTTGTGACAGGGTGGGAGACCCAGTACTTC. This rearrangement joins TRBV29-1 to TRBJ2-5, with TRBD1 identical over 7 bases. There are 12 residues in the CDR3. Germline-derived CDR1 and CDR2 are SQVTM and ANQGSEA. The J segment lost 5 bases and the V segment lost 4 bases, leaving 4 bases of the junction unmatched.

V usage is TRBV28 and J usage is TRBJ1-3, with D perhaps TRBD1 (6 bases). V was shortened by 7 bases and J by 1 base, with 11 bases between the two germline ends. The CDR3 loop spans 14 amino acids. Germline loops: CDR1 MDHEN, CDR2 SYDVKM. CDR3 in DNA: TGTGCCAGCAAACAGGGACCGTCTGGAAACACCATATATTTT. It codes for CASKQGPSGNTIYF.

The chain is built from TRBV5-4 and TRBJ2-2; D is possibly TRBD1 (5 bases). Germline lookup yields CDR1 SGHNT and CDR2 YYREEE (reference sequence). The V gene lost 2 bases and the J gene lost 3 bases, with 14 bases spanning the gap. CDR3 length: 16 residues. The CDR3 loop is CASSLKDTSHTGELFF. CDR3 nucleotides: TGTGCCAGCAGCTTAAAGGACACGTCTCACACCGGGGAGCTGTTTTTT.

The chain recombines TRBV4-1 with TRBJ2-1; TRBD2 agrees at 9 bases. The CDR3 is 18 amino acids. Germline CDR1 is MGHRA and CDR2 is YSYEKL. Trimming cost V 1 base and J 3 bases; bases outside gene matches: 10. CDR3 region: CASSQGVFSGRVYNEQFF. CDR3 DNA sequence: TGCGCCAGCAGCCAAGGGGTCTTTAGCGGGAGAGTCTACAATGAGCAGTTCTTC.

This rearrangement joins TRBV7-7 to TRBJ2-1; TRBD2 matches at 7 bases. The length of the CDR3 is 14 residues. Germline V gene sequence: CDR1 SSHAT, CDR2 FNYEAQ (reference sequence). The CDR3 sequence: CAKEFGGSYNEQFF. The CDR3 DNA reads TGTGCAAAAGAATTCGGGGGGTCCTACAATGAGCAGTTCTTC.

Here the CDR3 DNA reads TGTGCCACCAGCAGAGGACTATCCTACGAGCAGTACTTC. Its translation: CATSRGLSYEQYF. The chain links TRBV15 to TRBJ2-5; weak D call: TRBD2 (5 bases). TRBJ2-7 explains the end of the DNA better; the J call may be wrong. This CDR3 has 13 amino acids. The V gene's germline CDR1 is LNHNV and CDR2 YYDKDF (reference sequence).

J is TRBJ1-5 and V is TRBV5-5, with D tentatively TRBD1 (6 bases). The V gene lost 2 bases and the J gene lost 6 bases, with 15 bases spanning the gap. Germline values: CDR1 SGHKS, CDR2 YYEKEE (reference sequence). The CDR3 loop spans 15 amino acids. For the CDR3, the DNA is TGTGCCAGCAGCTTATGGCAGGGGTTCGGTCAGCCCCAGCATTTT. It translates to CASSLWQGFGQPQHF.